This TCR beta chain appears in the sequencing data of a study of cytomegalovirus exposure and HLA in healthy donors. Points from the study as a whole: One cluster of highly shared sequence variants probably arose as a sequencing artifact. Links to common viral pathogens appeared, in a later analysis, for several of the most significant clusters. In an earlier analysis, most TCR beta V segments were productive about 90% or about 30% of the time. A later analysis reportedly found fewer N-insertions in an Asian-associated ancestry cluster than the approximately 660-donor mean.

The study ran its PCR with 60 Vbeta and 13 Jbeta primers. The table came from immunoSEQ multiplex PCR; TCRdb's copy has only in-frame clones and leaves some out. The sample records about 110,000 clones, almost 75% being singletons. Of note for this clone: The antigen remains undetermined.

In germline, CDR1 is MNHEY, CDR2 SVGAGI. The CDR3 length is 15 residues. Trimming left V 6 bases short and J 7 bases short, with 18 bases between. The chain is built from TRBV6-5 and TRBJ2-2; D perhaps matches TRBD1 (6 bases). The receptor's source is a man between 40 and 49 years old in good health and CMV-seronegative. Sequencing used PBMCs. The CDR3 region has the DNA TGTGCCAGCAGGGATCGCACAGGGTTGCACGGGGAGCTGTTTTTT. Amino acid sequence: CASRDRTGLHGELFF.